These 9 T cell receptor beta chains originate from one sample sequenced in a study of T cells in localized non-small cell lung cancer. The assay was immunoSEQ multiplex PCR, and TCRdb's table has in-frame clones only and misses some. The sample has 25,000 to 30,000 clones; about 88% are singletons. Material: peripheral blood, obtained before any cancer treatment. All receptors come from a female donor older than 55 with stage III squamous cell lung carcinoma.

V is TRBV28 and J is TRBJ2-3, with 9 bases identical to TRBD2. The V gene end was trimmed by 6 bases and the J gene end by 2 bases; junction bases not matched to a gene: 18. Germline-derived CDR1 and CDR2 are MDHEN and SYDVKM. The CDR3 contains 19 residues. CDR3 coding DNA: TGTGCCAGCAGGATACAGGGCGACGCTTTAGCGGGGGACACAGATACGCAGTATTTT. This sequence encodes CASRIQGDALAGDTDTQYF.

The rearrangement joins TRBV4-3 to TRBJ2-7; 9 nucleotides line up with TRBD1. Germline CDR1 reads LGHNA; CDR2 reads YSLEER. Trimming took 1 base from V and 6 from J; bases not matched to a gene: 10. The CDR3 is made up of 16 amino acids. The CDR3 coding sequence is TGCGCCAGCAGCCAAGGCTGGGACGGGACAGGGAGCGAGCAGTACTTC. Translated: CASSQGWDGTGSEQYF.

The rearrangement joins TRBV11-2 to TRBJ1-6; perhaps TRBD1 as D (5 bases). The CDR3 covers 13 residues. V was trimmed by 5 bases and J by 8 bases, leaving 10 bases between them. Germline V gene lookup returns CDR1 SGHAT and CDR2 FQNNGV. The CDR3 protein is CASSPRQHSPLHF. CDR3 nucleotide sequence: TGTGCCAGCAGCCCGCGACAGCATTCACCCCTCCACTTT.

The J gene is TRBJ1-1, the V gene TRBV2, with 7 bases identical to TRBD1. The germline V gene encodes CDR1 SNHLY and CDR2 FYNNEI. The CDR3 contains 14 residues. Trimming cost V 5 bases and J 0 bases; bases outside gene matches: 3. The CDR3 here is CASSPQGMNTEAFF. The CDR3 DNA reads as TGTGCCAGCAGTCCACAGGGGATGAACACTGAAGCTTTCTTT.

The V and J genes are TRBV5-4 and TRBJ1-1, with 8 bases fitting TRBD1. The V gene's germline CDR1 is SGHNT and CDR2 YYREEE (reference sequence). V shed 4 bases, J shed 1 base, and the junction held 9 bases outside the gene matches. The CDR3 covers 16 residues. CDR3 region: CASSPQGATPNTEAFF. CDR3 nucleotide sequence: TGTGCCAGCAGCCCCCAGGGGGCGACCCCGAACACTGAAGCTTTCTTT.

This rearrangement joins TRBV6-4 to TRBJ1-4; a weak D match, TRBD1 (6 bases). Germline lookup yields CDR1 MRHNA and CDR2 SNTAGT. Deletions cut 3 bases from V and 8 bases from J, with 10 bases between. This CDR3 is built from 13 residues. The CDR3 loop reads CASSEQGGEKLFF. The CDR3 DNA reads TGTGCCAGCAGTGAACAGGGTGGCGAAAAACTGTTTTTT.

The J gene is TRBJ2-3, the V gene TRBV6-4; 8 bases match TRBD1. Germline CDR1 reads MRHNA; CDR2 reads SNTAGT. J gave up 2 bases and V 0 bases, and 1 base lay outside the gene matches. The CDR3 is 15 amino acids. Here the CDR3 reads CASSDSDRATDTQYF. Here the CDR3 DNA reads TGTGCCAGCAGTGACTCGGACAGGGCCACAGATACGCAGTATTTT.

This clone has a handful of counts. The rearrangement joins TRBV28 to TRBJ2-1, with 11 nucleotides matching TRBD2. The CDR3 runs to 15 residues. Trimming took 7 bases from V and 5 from J; bases not matched to a gene: 7. The V gene's germline CDR1 is MDHEN and CDR2 SYDVKM. The CDR3 nucleotides read TGTGCCAGCACCCTAGGGACTAGCGGAAACAATGAGCAGTTCTTC. Its protein product is CASTLGTSGNNEQFF.

The chain has TRBV5-1 and TRBJ2-7; 9 bases match TRBD1. The germline CDR1 and CDR2 sequences are SGHRS and YFSETQ. This CDR3 is built from 14 residues. With 3 bases clipped from V and 6 bases from J, the junction kept 7 bases outside the gene matches. CDR3 sequence: CASSSGTGWSEQYF. DNA for the CDR3: TGCGCCAGCAGCTCCGGGACAGGGTGGAGCGAGCAGTACTTC.